This T cell receptor beta chain comes out of a study of CD49a tissue-resident CD8 T cells in human skin (dated by TCRdb to between 2016 and 2019). The study in broad terms: The study examined tissue-resident memory CD8+ T cell subsets in human skin defined by CD49a, CD69 and CD103 expression.

Library preparation employed the immunoSEQ multiplex PCR assay. The source study handled its data this way. Frequencies of TCR V beta family usage were compared among the sorted CD8+ T cell populations from blood, dermis and epidermis. TCRdb obtained this table from immuneACCESS and retained in-frame rearrangements with V and J assigned. These tables miss some clones; where compared with another copy, unresolved V genes account for less than half of the shortfall, and the remainder is unexplained. D and trimming come from the DNA, and the V and J calls and clone size come from that table. The sample records about 1,500 clones, 55% to 75% of which are singletons. The biggest ten clones account for around a third of the sample. This clone was recorded a few times. No antigen is known for it. No much larger clone is present one base from it, and per-base qualities are unavailable. In sorted CD8+ T cells obtained from the blood, dermis and epidermis of roughly five healthy donors, TCR beta CDR3 regions were analysed. All TCR-sequenced donors were healthy individuals, and each provided both blood and skin samples. Before TCR beta sequencing, CD8+ T cell populations were isolated by sorting.

Measured from the cysteine to the phenylalanine, the CDR3 is 15 residues long. CDR3 DNA is the only sequence kept; it has 45 bases, read in frame from the first base. From a lookup of the germline V gene (reference sequence), CDR1 and CDR2 are MNHNY and SVGAGI. Between the V and J ends, shortened by 6 bases and 5 bases respectively, the junction contains 14 bases. The clonotype comes from a human donor in good health. The sample comprised CLA- CD8+ effector memory T cells sorted from blood. The receptor chain draws on TRBV6-6 and TRBJ1-6; TRBD1 is a possible D gene, resting on 5 matching bases. The CDR3 in this case is CASSKDSQNNSPLHF. The DNA sequence is given as TGTGCCAGCAGCAAAGACAGTCAGAATAATTCACCCCTCCACTTT.